Presented here are 17 T cell receptor beta chains from one specimen sequenced in a study of PD-1 blockade in classical Hodgkin lymphoma. The table came from immunoSEQ multiplex PCR; TCRdb's copy has only in-frame clones and leaves some out. The table shows 35,000 to 40,000 clones, with roughly 88% occurring only once. Every patient experienced relapse after autologous stem cell transplantation, and brentuximab vedotin exposure varied. The source was peripheral blood mononuclear cells (PBMCs), collected before the second cycle of nivolumab. These receptors all stem from a human donor with classical Hodgkin lymphoma.

The V call is TRBV6-4, the J call TRBJ2-1; D unresolved. V was trimmed by 6 bases and J by 2 bases, leaving 11 bases between them. Germline CDR1 reads MRHNA; CDR2 reads SNTAGT. The CDR3 is 14 residues long. As DNA, the CDR3 is TGTGCCAGCAGCCAAACTTATACCTACAATGAGCAGTTCTTC. Protein sequence: CASSQTYTYNEQFF.

This clone was detected a few times. This rearrangement joins TRBV18 to TRBJ1-1; 7 bases align to TRBD1. From germline, CDR1 is KGHSH and CDR2 LQKENI. The length of the CDR3 is 16 residues. V was pared by 2 bases and J by 0 bases, with 6 bases of the junction left unmatched. The CDR3 sequence is CASSPEGQRMNTEAFF. The CDR3 DNA reads TGTGCCAGCTCACCAGAGGGACAGAGGATGAACACTGAAGCTTTCTTT.

This clone was seen a few times. The chain employs TRBV2 and TRBJ2-7; a weak D match, TRBD1 (6 bases). V shed 7 bases and J shed 2 bases, with 12 bases lying between them. The CDR3 runs to 13 residues. Germline V gene sequence: CDR1 SNHLY, CDR2 FYNNEI. CDR3 DNA: TGTGCCAGCAAGGGGGACCTCACCTACGAGCAGTACTTC. Translation gives CASKGDLTYEQYF. Based on the CDR3 plus reference TRBV2 and TRBJ2-7, the full variable domain is EPEVTQTPSHQVTQMGQEVILRCVPISNHLYFYWYRQILGQKVEFLVSFYNNEISEKSEIFDDQFSVERPDGSNFTLKIRSTKLEDSAMYFCASKGDLTYEQYFGPGTRLTVT.

The V call is TRBV6-1, the J call TRBJ2-5, with a weak D call TRBD1 (5 bases). In germline, CDR1 is MNHNS, CDR2 SASEGT. This CDR3 spans 16 amino acids. V lost 2 bases and J 2 bases, leaving 15 bases between the germline ends. The DNA for the CDR3 is TGTGCCAGCAGTGAAAGGATTGGAGCAGGGCAAGAGACCCAGTACTTC. Its protein product is CASSERIGAGQETQYF.

This sequence joins TRBV5-1 and TRBJ2-1; no clear D. Germline loops: CDR1 SGHRS, CDR2 YFSETQ. The CDR3 sequence is 12 residues long. The V end was cut by 4 bases, the J end by 7 bases, with 9 bases between. This CDR3 reads CASSDAANEQFF. CDR3 in DNA: TGCGCCAGCAGCGACGCCGCAAATGAGCAGTTCTTC.

The rearrangement links TRBV28 to TRBJ2-5, with D uncertain. The J call may be in error: the DNA end matches TRBJ2-7 better. Looked up from germline, CDR1 is MDHEN and CDR2 is SYDVKM. This CDR3 is 11 amino acids long. The chain's CDR3 is CASSLNYEQYF. DNA of the CDR3: TGTGCCAGCAGTCTTAACTACGAGCAGTACTTC.

The chain uses TRBV4-1 and TRBJ2-1; TRBD2 matches at 9 bases. CDR3 length: 16 amino acids. In germline, CDR1 is MGHRA, CDR2 YSYEKL. J was trimmed by 6 bases and V by 7 bases; bases with no gene match: 13. CDR3 nucleotide sequence: TGCGCCAGCACCACGATAGCGGGAGTGTCTCCCAATGAGCAGTTCTTC. Its translation is CASTTIAGVSPNEQFF.

This rearrangement joins TRBV27 to TRBJ2-7, with 8 bases matching TRBD1. The CDR3 consists of 14 residues. V gave up 4 bases and J gave up 2 bases; unmatched junction bases: 4. CDR1 and CDR2 (germline): MNHEY, SMNVEV (reference sequence). This CDR3 reads CASSWGDRTYEQYF. The CDR3, as DNA: TGTGCCAGCAGTTGGGGGGACAGGACCTACGAGCAGTACTTC.

This rearrangement joins TRBV21-1 to TRBJ1-1; TRBD1 reflects the table's D call only, with no check against the DNA. TRBV21-1 is shown as a pseudogene. This CDR3 has 20 residues. The CDR3 region is CASSKAGQPDTKFYIGSAFF. The CDR3 coding sequence is TGTGCCAGCAGCAAAGCCGGTCAGCCGGACACAAAATTTTACATCGGATCTGCTTTCTTT.

This clone was recorded once. This sequence joins TRBV4-1 and TRBJ1-2; weak D call: TRBD1 (5 bases). The V gene lost 2 bases and the J gene lost 8 bases, with 15 bases spanning the gap. This CDR3 region has 14 residues. Germline loops: CDR1 MGHRA, CDR2 YSYEKL. The CDR3 is CASSQRGVLDGYTF. CDR3 nucleotide sequence: TGCGCCAGCAGCCAAAGAGGGGTTCTTGACGGCTACACCTTC.

The chain has TRBV6-1 and TRBJ2-7; D not resolved. Germline assignment: CDR1 MNHNS and CDR2 SASEGT. With 6 bases removed from V and 3 bases from J, the gap between germline ends came to 12 bases. The CDR3 has 13 amino acids. CDR3 sequence reads: CASRVTQGYEQYF. The CDR3 DNA is TGTGCCAGCAGAGTGACTCAAGGCTACGAGCAGTACTTC.

This chain joins TRBV7-9 and TRBJ2-4, with D perhaps assigned TRBD1 or TRBD2 (5 bases each). Per the germline V gene, CDR1 is SEHNR and CDR2 is FQNEAQ (reference sequence). V was cut by 7 bases and J by 10 bases, with 23 bases left in between. The CDR3 extends over 15 amino acids. This CDR3 reads CASINTAERGKIQYF. The CDR3 DNA sequence: TGTGCCAGCATCAATACCGCAGAGAGGGGAAAGATTCAGTACTTC.

This chain links TRBV19 with TRBJ1-3; 8 nucleotides agree with TRBD1. The CDR3 contains 16 residues. After removal of 6 bases from V and 4 bases from J, the junction contained 11 bases not matched to a gene. The germline gives CDR1 LNHDA, CDR2 SQIVND (reference sequence). As DNA, the CDR3 is TGTGCCAGTAGGACAACAGACAGGGGTGGGGGAAACACCATATATTTT. Encoded protein: CASRTTDRGGGNTIYF.

The chain links TRBV5-4 to TRBJ2-7; 11 bases line up with TRBD1. V lost 5 bases and J lost 4; bases outside the gene matches: 5. The germline V gene has CDR1 SGHNT and CDR2 YYREEE (reference sequence). The CDR3 contains 14 residues. The CDR3 loop is CASRGQGVFYEQYF. Here the CDR3 DNA reads TGTGCCAGCAGGGGACAGGGGGTTTTTTACGAGCAGTACTTC.

The chain combines TRBV9 with TRBJ1-2, with 8 nucleotides matching TRBD1. CDR1 is SGDLS and CDR2 is YYNGEE in the germline V gene. The CDR3 is 15 residues long. V lost 4 bases to trimming and J lost 3 bases; unmatched junction nucleotides: 8. The CDR3 loop reads CASSPDLQGDYGYTF. CDR3 in DNA: TGTGCCAGCAGCCCGGATCTACAGGGGGACTATGGCTACACCTTC.

The J gene is TRBJ2-4, the V gene TRBV28, with 7 bases that match TRBD2. Trimming cost V 5 bases and J 13 bases; bases outside gene matches: 17. Germline CDR1 reads MDHEN; CDR2 reads SYDVKM. This CDR3 spans 15 amino acids. The CDR3 DNA follows: TGTGCCAGCAGTGGCGGGAGAGCCCTTCAAATCATGCAGTACTTC. This encodes CASSGGRALQIMQYF. Complete variable domain (other parts from reference TRBV28 and TRBJ2-4): DVKVTQSSRYLVKRTGEKVFLECVQDMDHENMFWYRQDPGLGLRLIYFSYDVKMKEKGDIPEGYSVSREKKERFSLILESASTNQTSMYLCASSGGRALQIMQYFGAGTRLSVL.

The chain is built from TRBV5-1 and TRBJ1-6; D perhaps matches TRBD1 (5 bases). V was shortened by 4 bases and J by 3 bases, with 11 bases between the two germline ends. Germline V gives CDR1 SGHRS, CDR2 YFSETQ. CDR3 length equals 15 residues. CDR3 sequence reads: CASSGATDYNSPLHF. The CDR3 bases are TGCGCCAGCAGCGGGGCGACAGACTATAATTCACCCCTCCACTTT.